The source of this T cell receptor (beta chain) is a study of T cell changes during pregnancy in multiple sclerosis. Germline V gives CDR1 SGDLS, CDR2 YYNGEE. CDR3 length: 13 amino acids. J was trimmed by 6 bases and V by 2 bases; bases with no gene match: 2. Measured with immunoSEQ multiplex PCR; TCRdb has only the in-frame clones, and not every one. This table holds some 110,000 clones, around 90% found once. The gene calls are TRBV9 and TRBJ2-4; 7 bases align to TRBD1. The sequence derives from a female donor with multiple sclerosis, enrolled in a pregnancy study. Here the sequenced sample was peripheral blood, taken in the third trimester of pregnancy. The CDR3 loop reads CASSVGQSNIQYF. The CDR3 DNA sequence: TGTGCCAGCAGCGTGGGACAGTCAAACATTCAGTACTTC.